These 23 T cell receptor beta chains came from one sample sequenced in a study of blood T cell repertoires in COVID-19. Profiling relied on immunoSEQ multiplex PCR, and the TCRdb table lists in-frame clones only, not all of them. The sample lists about 140,000 clones, around 84% seen once, with almost 8.5% in the top ten. Sequencing was carried out using peripheral blood. These receptors came from a woman between 55 and 75 years old with acute or convalescent COVID-19.

This CDR3 reads CASEETQYF. Here the CDR3 DNA reads TGTGCCAGCGAGGAGACCCAGTACTTC. The chain has TRBV21-1 and TRBJ2-5; the table gives TRBD2 as D, unverified against the DNA. TRBV21-1 represents a pseudogene. This CDR3 spans 9 amino acids.

The gene calls are TRBV3-1 (or the pseudogene TRBV3-2) and TRBJ2-1; TRBD2 aligns across 8 bases. Germline CDR1 is LGHDT and CDR2 is YNNKEL (reference sequence). The ends lost 0 bases at V and 15 bases at J; junction bases unmatched: 7. CDR3 size: 13 residues. The DNA of the CDR3 is TGTGCCAGCAGCCAAGAGGGACTAGAGGTGATGTTCTTC. It is translated as CASSQEGLEVMFF.

The J gene is TRBJ2-4, the V gene TRBV10-3, with D perhaps TRBD2 (6 bases). V shed 2 bases and J shed 7 bases, with 12 bases lying between them. Germline V gives CDR1 ENHRY, CDR2 SYGVKD. The CDR3 loop spans 14 amino acids. The DNA of the CDR3 is TGTGCCATCAGTGAGCCCCGACTAGGGAACATTCAGTACTTC. Its translation is CAISEPRLGNIQYF.

The J gene is TRBJ2-7, the V gene TRBV11-2; 7 bases map to TRBD2. V dropped 4 bases and J dropped 3; count of bases not matched to a gene: 15. The germline V gene has CDR1 SGHAT and CDR2 FQNNGV. This CDR3 is built from 17 residues. This CDR3 is CASSSLRERGLLYEQYF. CDR3 nucleotide sequence: TGTGCCAGCAGCTCCCTGAGGGAGCGGGGTTTGCTCTACGAGCAGTACTTC.

V usage is TRBV30 and J usage is TRBJ1-1; D uncertain. CDR3 size: 12 residues. The germline V gene has CDR1 GTSNPN and CDR2 SVGIG (reference sequence). V was trimmed by 7 bases and J by 1 base, leaving 10 bases between them. The CDR3 bases are TGTGCCTCCTACAGAGCGAACACTGAAGCTTTCTTT. Its translation: CASYRANTEAFF.

The chain links TRBV30 to TRBJ2-5, with 10 positions matching TRBD2. V lost 2 bases, J lost 0 bases, and 9 bases stayed unmatched. The V gene's germline CDR1 is GTSNPN and CDR2 SVGIG (reference sequence). CDR3 length: 17 amino acids. The DNA for the CDR3 is TGTGCCTGGAGTTGGCAGGCTAGCGGGGGAAACCAAGAGACCCAGTACTTC. Translation gives CAWSWQASGGNQETQYF.

V is TRBV27 and J is TRBJ2-1, with 8 positions matching TRBD1. The CDR3 covers 15 residues. Germline V gives CDR1 MNHEY, CDR2 SMNVEV (reference sequence). V was pared by 6 bases and J by 8 bases, with 12 bases of the junction left unmatched. CDR3 region: CASSFTRTGQDEQFF. The DNA for the CDR3 is TGTGCCAGCAGCTTTACCCGGACAGGGCAAGATGAGCAGTTCTTC.

CDR3 nucleotides: TGTGCCAGCAGCAAACACCTATGGGGAGCGGACCAGAACACCGGGGAGCTGTTTTTT. It specifies CASSKHLWGADQNTGELFF. The genes are TRBV9 and TRBJ2-2; possible D gene TRBD2, 5 bases. The germline gives CDR1 SGDLS, CDR2 YYNGEE. The V end lost 4 bases, the J end lost 1 base, and 23 bases lay between the germline ends. This CDR3 region has 19 residues.

The CDR3 DNA is TGTGCCAGCGGAACTAGCGGGGGGAGTACAGATACGCAGTATTTT. This gives the protein CASGTSGGSTDTQYF. J is TRBJ2-3 and V is TRBV7-9; 12 nucleotides line up with TRBD2. CDR3 length: 15 amino acids. Trimming cost V 8 bases and J 3 bases; bases outside gene matches: 6. The germline CDR1 and CDR2 sequences are SEHNR and FQNEAQ (reference sequence).

The chain employs TRBV6-2 or TRBV6-3 and TRBJ2-5; 7 bases align to TRBD1. The CDR3 consists of 15 residues. The germline gives CDR1 MNHEY, CDR2 SVGEGT. V trimming: 5 bases; J trimming: 5 bases; junction bases outside the gene matches: 11. In DNA form, the CDR3 reads TGTGCCAGCAGTCTAGACGACAGGGTCTGGGAGACCCAGTACTTC. It is translated as CASSLDDRVWETQYF.

This clone was recorded once. The genes are TRBV7-6 and TRBJ2-3; a weak D match, TRBD1 (5 bases). Between the trimmed V and J ends, which lost 1 base and 2 bases, there was a span of 13 bases. The germline V gene has CDR1 SGHVS and CDR2 FNYEAQ. The CDR3 covers 16 residues. The CDR3 DNA is TGTGCCAGCAGCTTAGGGGGCAGTACTAACACAGATACGCAGTATTTT. It yields the protein CASSLGGSTNTDTQYF. Variable domain in full (rest from reference TRBV7-6 and TRBJ2-3): GAGVSQSPRYKVTKRGQDVALRCDPISGHVSLYWYRQALGQGPEFLTYFNYEAQQDKSGLPNDRFSAERPEGSISTLTIQRTEQRDSAMYRCASSLGGSTNTDTQYFGPGTRLTVL.

The chain employs TRBV10-1 and TRBJ1-1, with 9 nucleotides matching TRBD1. The ends lost 5 bases at V and 2 bases at J; junction bases unmatched: 3. Germline V CDR1 and CDR2: WNHNN, SYGVQD (reference sequence). The CDR3 totals 14 residues. The CDR3 protein is CASSQDRGNTEAFF. In nucleotides, the CDR3 is TGCGCCAGCAGTCAGGACAGGGGAAACACTGAAGCTTTCTTT.

This rearrangement joins TRBV21-1 to TRBJ1-1; no DNA check was done on the table's D call, TRBD1. TRBV21-1 represents a pseudogene. The CDR3 is made up of 18 amino acids. CDR3 nucleotides: TGTGCCAGCAGCAAAAGTGGATCCGGGACAGGGGGCGAAACTGAAGCTTTCTTT. Translating gives CASSKSGSGTGGETEAFF.

This rearrangement joins TRBV28 to TRBJ2-3; D is perhaps TRBD2 (6 bases). Germline-derived CDR1 and CDR2 are MDHEN and SYDVKM. The V end was cut by 5 bases, the J end by 2 bases, with 17 bases between. The CDR3 has 16 amino acids. The CDR3 DNA sequence: TGTGCCAGCAGTCTCGGGGAAGCGGGCAACACAGATACGCAGTATTTT. Translated, it gives CASSLGEAGNTDTQYF.

The chain is built from TRBV6-2 or TRBV6-3 and TRBJ2-1; 7 positions match TRBD2. With V trimmed by 3 bases and J by 2 bases, 4 bases remained unmatched. The CDR3 extends over 15 amino acids. The V gene's germline CDR1 is MNHEY and CDR2 SVGEGT. The CDR3 coding sequence is TGTGCCAGCAGTTATCGACTAGCAACCTACAATGAGCAGTTCTTC. Residues: CASSYRLATYNEQFF.

The genes are TRBV21-1 and TRBJ2-7; TRBD2 was called by the table and not checked on the DNA. TRBV21-1 corresponds to a pseudogene. The CDR3 runs 15 residues. The CDR3 DNA reads TGTGCCAGCAGCCGGGAGGGACTAGCGGAGGACGAGCAGTACTTC. This codes for CASSREGLAEDEQYF.

The chain carries TRBV2 and TRBJ2-3; 12 bases map to TRBD2. The CDR3 consists of 13 residues. Germline-derived CDR1 and CDR2 are SNHLY and FYNNEI. After removal of 6 bases from V and 6 bases from J, the junction contained 1 base not matched to a gene. The chain's CDR3 is CASSGTSGDTQYF. Written as DNA, the CDR3 is TGTGCCAGCAGCGGGACTAGCGGGGATACGCAGTATTTT.

V gene TRBV5-6 combines with J gene TRBJ2-1, with TRBD2 matching 9 bases. CDR3 length: 16 residues. CDR1 and CDR2 from the germline V gene are SGHDT and YYEEEE. The ends lost 4 bases at V and 7 bases at J; junction bases unmatched: 12. The CDR3: CASSLREVAGANEQFF. Written as DNA, the CDR3 is TGTGCCAGCAGCCTTCGGGAGGTAGCGGGGGCGAATGAGCAGTTCTTC.

This chain uses TRBV6-5 with TRBJ2-5, with TRBD2 as a possible D gene (6 bases). This CDR3 is built from 14 residues. V lost 7 bases, J lost 5 bases, and 17 bases lay in between. CDR1 is MNHEY, CDR2 SVGAGI, per germline. CDR3 DNA sequence: TGTGCCAGCATTCGGGACTTTCCATCGGAGACCCAGTACTTC. Translated: CASIRDFPSETQYF.

The rearrangement joins TRBV24-1 to TRBJ2-3; 10 nucleotides agree with TRBD2. Germline values: CDR1 KGHDR, CDR2 SFDVKD. V shed 6 bases and J 3 bases; nucleotides not matched to a gene: 5. The CDR3 is 15 residues long. For the CDR3, the DNA is TGTGCCACCAGTCCAAGCGGGGGGGCAACAGATACGCAGTATTTT. It specifies CATSPSGGATDTQYF.

This clone has a single count. The V and J genes are TRBV18 and TRBJ2-3, with 9 bases matching TRBD1. This CDR3 comprises 16 residues. Germline assignment: CDR1 KGHSH and CDR2 LQKENI. J was trimmed by 2 bases and V by 2 bases; bases with no gene match: 5. The CDR3 spells CASSPWGQGPTDTQYF. CDR3 DNA sequence: TGTGCCAGCTCACCATGGGGACAGGGACCCACAGATACGCAGTATTTT.

This clone has only one observation. The genes are TRBV9 and TRBJ1-2; weak D call: TRBD1 (6 bases). V shed 1 base and J shed 8 bases, with 18 bases lying between them. CDR3 length: 15 residues. Germline V gives CDR1 SGDLS, CDR2 YYNGEE. The CDR3 reads CASSVRERAGEGYTF. The CDR3 coding sequence is TGTGCCAGCAGCGTAAGGGAGAGGGCAGGGGAAGGCTACACCTTC.

The rearrangement links TRBV11-2 to TRBJ2-7; 10 positions match TRBD2. J lost 3 bases, V lost 4 bases, and 15 bases had no gene match. The CDR3 is made up of 18 amino acids. Germline values: CDR1 SGHAT, CDR2 FQNNGV. The CDR3 DNA reads as TGTGCCAGCAGCTCAGCGGGGGGGGATCAGGAGAACCGCTACGAGCAGTACTTC. Translation gives CASSSAGGDQENRYEQYF.